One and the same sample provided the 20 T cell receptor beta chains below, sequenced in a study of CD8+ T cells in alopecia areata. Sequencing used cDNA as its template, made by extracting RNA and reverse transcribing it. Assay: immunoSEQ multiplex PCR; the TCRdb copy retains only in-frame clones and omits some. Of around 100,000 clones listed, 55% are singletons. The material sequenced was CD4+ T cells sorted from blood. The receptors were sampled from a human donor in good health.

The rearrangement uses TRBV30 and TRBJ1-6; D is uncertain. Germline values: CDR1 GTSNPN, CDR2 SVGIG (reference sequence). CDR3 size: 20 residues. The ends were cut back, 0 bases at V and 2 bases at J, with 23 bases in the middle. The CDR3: CAWSVYNRHWRVTYNSPLHF. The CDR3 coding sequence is TGTGCCTGGAGTGTATATAACAGACACTGGAGGGTTACCTATAATTCACCCCTCCACTTT.

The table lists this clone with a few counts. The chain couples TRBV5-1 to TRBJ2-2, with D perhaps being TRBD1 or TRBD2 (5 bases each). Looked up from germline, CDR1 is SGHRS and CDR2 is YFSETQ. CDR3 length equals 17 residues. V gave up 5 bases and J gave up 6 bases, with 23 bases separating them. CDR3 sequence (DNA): TGCGCCAGCAGTGGGGGACGGGCCCAGAGGACTGCCGGGGAGCTGTTTTTT. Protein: CASSGGRAQRTAGELFF.

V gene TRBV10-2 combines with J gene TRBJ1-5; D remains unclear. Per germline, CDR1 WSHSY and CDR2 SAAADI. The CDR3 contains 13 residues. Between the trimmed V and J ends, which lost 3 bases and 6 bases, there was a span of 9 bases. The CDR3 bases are TGCGCCAGCAGTGAAATTCTGCTTCAGCCCCAGCATTTT. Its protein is CASSEILLQPQHF.

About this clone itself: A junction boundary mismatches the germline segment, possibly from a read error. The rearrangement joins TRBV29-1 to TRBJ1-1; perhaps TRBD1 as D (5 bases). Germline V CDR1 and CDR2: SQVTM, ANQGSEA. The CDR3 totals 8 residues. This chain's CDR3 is CSVGGGEF. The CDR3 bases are TGCAGCGTTGGAGGAGGGGAGTTT.

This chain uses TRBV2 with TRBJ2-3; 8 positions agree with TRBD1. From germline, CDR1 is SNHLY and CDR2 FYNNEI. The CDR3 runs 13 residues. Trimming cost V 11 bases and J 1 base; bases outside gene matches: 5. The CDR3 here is CAVSGQGTDTQYF. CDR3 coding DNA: TGTGCCGTATCGGGACAGGGCACAGATACGCAGTATTTT.

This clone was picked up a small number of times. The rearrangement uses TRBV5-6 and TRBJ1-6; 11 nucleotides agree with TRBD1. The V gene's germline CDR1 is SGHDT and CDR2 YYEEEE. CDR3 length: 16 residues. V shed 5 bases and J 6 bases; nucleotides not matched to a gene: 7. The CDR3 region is CASSFGQGALNSPLHF. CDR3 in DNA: TGTGCCAGCAGTTTCGGACAGGGGGCACTTAATTCACCCCTCCACTTT.

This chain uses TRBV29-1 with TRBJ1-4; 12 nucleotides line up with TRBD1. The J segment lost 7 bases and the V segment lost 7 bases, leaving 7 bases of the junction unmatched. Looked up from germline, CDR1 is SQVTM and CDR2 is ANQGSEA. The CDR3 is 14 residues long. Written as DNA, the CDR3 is TGCAGCGGGGGACAGGGGGCCCTTGGTGAAAAACTGTTTTTT. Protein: CSGGQGALGEKLFF.

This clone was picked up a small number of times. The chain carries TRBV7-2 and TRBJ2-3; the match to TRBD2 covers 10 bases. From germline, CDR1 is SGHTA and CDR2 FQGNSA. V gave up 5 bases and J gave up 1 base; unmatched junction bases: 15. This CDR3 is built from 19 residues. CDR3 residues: CASSTRLAAGTSGTDTQYF. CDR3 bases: TGTGCCAGCAGCACCAGGCTGGCGGCCGGGACTAGCGGCACAGATACGCAGTATTTT.

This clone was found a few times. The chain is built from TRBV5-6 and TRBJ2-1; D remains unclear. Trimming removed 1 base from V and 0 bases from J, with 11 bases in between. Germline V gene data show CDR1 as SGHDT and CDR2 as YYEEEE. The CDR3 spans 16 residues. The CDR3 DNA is TGTGCCAGCAGCTTGTGGGCCAGACTCTCCTACAATGAGCAGTTCTTC. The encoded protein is CASSLWARLSYNEQFF.

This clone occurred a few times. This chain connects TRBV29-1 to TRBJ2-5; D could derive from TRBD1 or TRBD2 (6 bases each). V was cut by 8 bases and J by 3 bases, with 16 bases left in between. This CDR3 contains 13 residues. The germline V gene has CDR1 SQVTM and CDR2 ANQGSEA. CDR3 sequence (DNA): TGCAGCACCGAAGGGGGGTACGAAGAGACCCAGTACTTC. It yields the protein CSTEGGYEETQYF.

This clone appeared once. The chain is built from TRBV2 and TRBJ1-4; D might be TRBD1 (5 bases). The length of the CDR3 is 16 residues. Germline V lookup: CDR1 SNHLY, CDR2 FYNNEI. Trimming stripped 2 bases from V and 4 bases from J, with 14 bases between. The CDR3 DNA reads TGTGCCAGCAGTGAAACCGGGACGGCTTTTAATGAAAAACTGTTTTTT. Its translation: CASSETGTAFNEKLFF.

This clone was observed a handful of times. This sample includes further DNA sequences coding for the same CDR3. CDR3 residues: CASSFGQGRETQYF. CDR3 bases: TGTGCCAGCAGTTTTGGACAGGGACGGGAGACCCAGTACTTC. The chain recombines TRBV25-1 with TRBJ2-5, with 8 bases fitting TRBD1. The CDR3 runs to 14 residues. Trimming at V came to 5 bases and at J to 5 bases, leaving 7 bases not matched to a gene. Germline lookup yields CDR1 MGHDK and CDR2 SYGVNS.

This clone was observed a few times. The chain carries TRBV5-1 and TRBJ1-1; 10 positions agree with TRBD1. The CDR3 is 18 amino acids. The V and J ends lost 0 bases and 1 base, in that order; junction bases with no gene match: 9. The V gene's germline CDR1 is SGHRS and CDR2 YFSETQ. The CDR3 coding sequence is TGCGCCAGCAGCTTGGGATGGACAGGGGGTCGAGGGAACACTGAAGCTTTCTTT. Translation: CASSLGWTGGRGNTEAFF.

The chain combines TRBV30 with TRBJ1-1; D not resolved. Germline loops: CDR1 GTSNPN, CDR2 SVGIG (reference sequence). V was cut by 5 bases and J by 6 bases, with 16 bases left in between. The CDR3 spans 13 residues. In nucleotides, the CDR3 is TGTGCCTGGCAAGGAGGCCTTGTGGCTGAAGCTTTCTTT. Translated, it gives CAWQGGLVAEAFF.

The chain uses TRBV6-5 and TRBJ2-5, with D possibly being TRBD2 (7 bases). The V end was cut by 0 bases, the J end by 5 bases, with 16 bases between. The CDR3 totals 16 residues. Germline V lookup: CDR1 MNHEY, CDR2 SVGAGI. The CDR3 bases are TGTGCCAGCAGTTACTCGAGGGGGGGCGGGTCGGAGACCCAGTACTTC. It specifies CASSYSRGGGSETQYF.

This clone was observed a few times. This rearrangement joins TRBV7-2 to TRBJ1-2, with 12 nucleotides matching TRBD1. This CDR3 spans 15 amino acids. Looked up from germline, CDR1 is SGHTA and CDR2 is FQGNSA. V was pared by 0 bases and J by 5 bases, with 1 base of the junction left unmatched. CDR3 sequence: CASSLAGQGAYGYTF. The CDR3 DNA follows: TGTGCCAGCAGCTTAGCGGGACAGGGGGCATATGGCTACACCTTC.

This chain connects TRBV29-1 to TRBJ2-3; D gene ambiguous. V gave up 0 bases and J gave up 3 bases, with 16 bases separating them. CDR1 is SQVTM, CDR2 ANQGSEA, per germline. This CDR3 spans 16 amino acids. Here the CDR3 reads CSVEEWEWKSTDTQYF. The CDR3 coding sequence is TGCAGCGTTGAAGAATGGGAATGGAAAAGTACAGATACGCAGTATTTT.

The CDR3 region has the DNA TGCGCCAGCAGCCAAGTTCTCTCCCGACTAGGTCAAGAGACCCAGTACTTC. Translated: CASSQVLSRLGQETQYF. The V gene is TRBV4-3, the J gene TRBJ2-5; D perhaps matches TRBD2 (6 bases). V was shortened by 1 base and J by 2 bases, with 17 bases between the two germline ends. Germline V gene lookup returns CDR1 LGHNA and CDR2 YSLEER. The CDR3 totals 17 residues.

CDR3 in DNA: TGTGCCAGCACCACCGGGACGCCTGATAATTCACCCCTCCACTTT. Translating gives CASTTGTPDNSPLHF. This rearrangement joins TRBV6-6 to TRBJ1-6; D may be TRBD1 (5 bases). V was shortened by 7 bases and J by 5 bases, with 15 bases between the two germline ends. Per the germline V gene, CDR1 is MNHNY and CDR2 is SVGAGI (reference sequence). This CDR3 contains 15 residues.

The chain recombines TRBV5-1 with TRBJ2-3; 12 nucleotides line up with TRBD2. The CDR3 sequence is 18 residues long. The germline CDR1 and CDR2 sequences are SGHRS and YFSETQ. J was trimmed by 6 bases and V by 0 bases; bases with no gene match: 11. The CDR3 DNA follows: TGCGCCAGCAGCTTGGGCCTAGCGGGGGGGCCGAGATTGGATACGCAGTATTTT. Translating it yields CASSLGLAGGPRLDTQYF.